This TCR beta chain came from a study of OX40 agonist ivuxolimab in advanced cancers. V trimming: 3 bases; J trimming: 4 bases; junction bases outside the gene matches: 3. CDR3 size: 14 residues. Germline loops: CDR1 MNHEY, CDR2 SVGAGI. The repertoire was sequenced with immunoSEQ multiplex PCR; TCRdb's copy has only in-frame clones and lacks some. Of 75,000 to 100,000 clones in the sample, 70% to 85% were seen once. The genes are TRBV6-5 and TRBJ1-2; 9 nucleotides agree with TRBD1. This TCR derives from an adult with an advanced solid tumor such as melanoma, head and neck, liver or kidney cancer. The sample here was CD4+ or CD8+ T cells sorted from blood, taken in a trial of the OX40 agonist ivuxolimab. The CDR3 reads CASSYKDRGYGYTF. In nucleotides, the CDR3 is TGTGCCAGCAGTTATAAGGACAGGGGCTATGGCTACACCTTC.